The 18 T cell receptor beta chains presented below share a single source sample, sequenced in a study of T-cell memory formation after mild COVID-19. TCRdb independently ran MiXCR on the 5' RACE reads; one entry per CDR3 protein. The table includes fewer than 350,000 distinct CDR3 sequences, 15% to 20% detected once. Material for sequencing was PBMCs or a T cell subset sorted from them (not recorded which). All receptors come from a man between 18 and 35 years old who had mild COVID-19 (a few samples of this study predate the infection). Cell type and time point are not known.

The rearrangement uses TRBV6-6 and TRBJ2-3; D may correspond to TRBD1 or TRBD2 (6 bases each). This CDR3 is built from 16 residues. Trimming cost V 0 bases and J 0 bases, with 10 bases left between them. From germline, CDR1 is MNHNY and CDR2 SVGAGI (reference sequence). The CDR3 here is CASSYSRGVSTDTQYF. The CDR3 DNA reads as TGTGCCAGCAGTTACTCGAGGGGGGTTAGCACAGATACGCAGTATTTT.

This clonotype was seen only a few times. The genes are TRBV7-9 and TRBJ2-5, with no clear D. Germline assignment: CDR1 SEHNR and CDR2 FQNEAQ (reference sequence). Trimming left V 3 bases short and J 5 bases short, with 7 bases between. This CDR3 spans 12 amino acids. CDR3 sequence: CASSFYGETQYF. CDR3 DNA sequence: TGTGCCAGCAGCTTCTACGGGGAGACCCAGTACTTC.

The chain joins TRBV4-3 to TRBJ2-4; D ambiguous. The CDR3 covers 13 residues. Trimming took 0 bases from V and 9 from J, leaving 9 bases between them. CDR1 and CDR2 (germline): LGHNA, YSLEER. CDR3 sequence reads: CASSQDLNRIQYF. DNA of the CDR3: TGCGCCAGCAGCCAAGATTTAAACCGCATTCAGTACTTC.

This clonotype was found a few times. The chain carries TRBV11-3 and TRBJ2-4, with 9 bases fitting TRBD1. V trimming: 5 bases; J trimming: 2 bases; junction bases outside the gene matches: 7. Germline CDR1 reads SGHNT; CDR2 reads YENEEA. The CDR3 covers 16 residues. The CDR3 DNA is TGTGCCAGCAGCCCCAGCGGGACAGGGTCCAAAAACATTCAGTACTTC. Translating it yields CASSPSGTGSKNIQYF.

The V gene is TRBV7-2, the J gene TRBJ1-5, with no clear D. The germline gives CDR1 SGHTA, CDR2 FQGNSA. There are 14 residues in the CDR3. V was pared by 2 bases and J by 5 bases, with 10 bases between. The CDR3 DNA reads as TGTGCCAGCAGCTTAATTCGAGGTGATCAGCCCCAGCATTTT. Translation gives CASSLIRGDQPQHF.

This clonotype was seen ten or more times. This rearrangement joins TRBV5-1 to TRBJ1-3; no firm D call. The germline gives CDR1 SGHRS, CDR2 YFSETQ. V lost 0 bases to trimming and J lost 4 bases, with 2 bases between them. This CDR3 has 12 amino acids. This CDR3 is CASSLEGNTIYF. The CDR3 coding sequence is TGCGCCAGCAGCTTGGAAGGAAACACCATATATTTT. Complete variable domain (other parts from reference TRBV5-1 and TRBJ1-3): KAGVTQTPRYLIKTRGQQVTLSCSPISGHRSVSWYQQTPGQGLQFLFEYFSETQRNKGNFPGRFSGRQFSNSRSEMNVSTLELGDSALYLCASSLEGNTIYFGEGSWLTVV.

This clonotype was counted a few times. CDR3 loop: CASSETRGYNEQFF. The CDR3, as DNA: TGTGCCAGCAGTGAAACGCGGGGATACAATGAGCAGTTCTTC. The chain couples TRBV25-1 to TRBJ2-1; maybe TRBD2 (6 bases). This CDR3 region has 14 residues. The germline CDR1 and CDR2 sequences are MGHDK and SYGVNS. V was shortened by 2 bases and J by 4 bases, with 9 bases between the two germline ends.

V and J are TRBV4-2 and TRBJ1-1; D might be TRBD1 (5 bases). Trimming cost V 4 bases and J 1 base, with 13 bases left between them. The CDR3 has 15 amino acids. The germline gives CDR1 LGHNA, CDR2 YNFKEQ. Here the CDR3 reads CASSRAGTGNTEAFF. CDR3 nucleotides: TGTGCCAGCAGCCGAGCCGGGACTGGGAACACTGAAGCTTTCTTT.

The chain couples TRBV7-2 to TRBJ2-1; no firm D call. V lost 2 bases to trimming and J lost 5 bases, with 7 bases between them. The CDR3 sequence is 13 residues long. CDR1 and CDR2 (germline): SGHTA, FQGNSA. The CDR3 loop is CASSLWVDNEQFF. CDR3 bases: TGTGCCAGCAGCTTATGGGTGGACAATGAGCAGTTCTTC.

The chain links TRBV12-3 or TRBV12-4 to TRBJ1-4; D possibly corresponds to TRBD1 (6 bases). Trimming cost V 6 bases and J 8 bases, with 16 bases left between them. This CDR3 is 14 amino acids long. This chain's CDR3 is CASSPRGVSEKLFF. The CDR3 nucleotides read TGTGCCAGCAGCCCTAGGGGGGTGTCGGAAAAACTGTTTTTT.

The chain carries TRBV11-2 and TRBJ2-1, with 9 bases aligning to TRBD2. J lost 5 bases, V lost 5 bases, and 7 bases had no gene match. The CDR3 length is 15 residues. Germline-derived CDR1 and CDR2 are SGHAT and FQNNGV. The CDR3 protein is CASSPTGTSNNEQFF. CDR3 DNA: TGTGCCAGCAGCCCGACCGGGACTAGCAACAATGAGCAGTTCTTC.

V is TRBV7-8 and J is TRBJ2-1; TRBD1 might be the D (6 bases). This CDR3 contains 15 residues. Trimming pared 7 bases from V and 3 bases from J, leaving 16 bases between. CDR1 and CDR2 (germline): SGHVS, FQNEAQ. CDR3 sequence (DNA): TGTGCCAGCATAATGTACAGGGCCCTCTACAATGAGCAGTTCTTC. It specifies CASIMYRALYNEQFF. The full variable domain, with the rest looked up from reference TRBV7-8 and TRBJ2-1, is GAGVSQSPRYKVAKRGQDVALRCDPISGHVSLFWYQQALGQGPEFLTYFQNEAQLDKSGLPSDRFFAERPEGSVSTLKIQRTQQEDSAVYLCASIMYRALYNEQFFGPGTRLTVL.

The chain employs TRBV5-6 and TRBJ2-7, with 7 bases matching TRBD2. The V gene's germline CDR1 is SGHDT and CDR2 YYEEEE. The CDR3 sequence is 13 residues long. J gave up 2 bases and V 2 bases, and 1 base lay outside the gene matches. In nucleotides, the CDR3 is TGTGCCAGCAGCTTACGGGGGGCCTACGAGCAGTACGTC. Translated, it gives CASSLRGAYEQYV.

This clonotype was observed a few times. This chain connects TRBV7-9 to TRBJ2-1; D is perhaps TRBD1 (5 bases). CDR1 is SEHNR and CDR2 is FQNEAQ in the germline V gene (reference sequence). This CDR3 comprises 14 residues. V lost 8 bases, J lost 7 bases, and 18 bases lay in between. This CDR3 is CASLQDSSGNEQFF. CDR3 coding DNA: TGTGCCAGCCTCCAGGATAGCTCAGGGAATGAGCAGTTCTTC.

The CDR3 region has the DNA TGTGCCAGCAGCTTAGTCGGGACGGACAACACCGGGGAGCTGTTTTTT. Amino acids: CASSLVGTDNTGELFF. The rearrangement links TRBV7-2 to TRBJ2-2; D might be TRBD1 or TRBD2, each matching 5 bases. Germline CDR1 and CDR2: SGHTA and FQGNSA. This CDR3 has 16 residues. V lost 1 base, J lost 2 bases, and 11 bases lay in between.

This clonotype was seen a few times. The chain joins TRBV7-8 to TRBJ2-3; 11 bases fit TRBD2. The V gene end was trimmed by 5 bases and the J gene end by 2 bases; junction bases not matched to a gene: 6. Germline values: CDR1 SGHVS, CDR2 FQNEAQ. The CDR3 spans 16 residues. CDR3 protein: CASSASGGLYTDTQYF. The CDR3 coding sequence is TGTGCCAGCAGCGCTAGCGGGGGGTTATACACAGATACGCAGTATTTT.

V gene TRBV7-2 combines with J gene TRBJ2-1, with no clear D. CDR1 and CDR2 (germline): SGHTA, FQGNSA. Trimming pared 7 bases from V and 0 bases from J, leaving 10 bases between. The CDR3 has 14 residues. The CDR3 region is CASTLAGSYNEQFF. The CDR3 DNA is TGTGCCAGCACCCTGGCAGGCTCCTACAATGAGCAGTTCTTC.

This clonotype was counted ten times or more. V and J are TRBV9 and TRBJ2-2; TRBD2 matches at 9 bases. The CDR3 is made up of 16 amino acids. In germline, CDR1 is SGDLS, CDR2 YYNGEE. V dropped 4 bases and J dropped 4; count of bases not matched to a gene: 8. In DNA, the CDR3 is TGTGCCAGCAGCAATTCAGCGGGGGGTTTCACCGGGGAGCTGTTTTTT. Residues: CASSNSAGGFTGELFF.